The clone carrying this T cell receptor (beta chain) was detected only a few times. Its antigen remains unidentified. PCR used 60 Vbeta primers and 13 Jbeta primers. Libraries were prepared by immunoSEQ multiplex PCR; TCRdb keeps only in-frame clonotypes and omits some of them. The sample yields about 43,000 clones, around 58% seen once. Germline-derived CDR1 and CDR2 are MNHEY and SVGAGI. This CDR3 is built from 13 residues. V lost 1 base, J lost 6 bases, and 10 bases lay in between. In nominal health when sampled, donors likely had unrecorded immune exposures nonetheless. This sample was included in a study of cytomegalovirus exposure and HLA in healthy donors. Study conclusions and caveats: Among the most significant clusters, several appeared linked to common viral pathogens in a later analysis. The analysis excluded some indistinguishable V segments, including TRBV6-2 and TRBV6-3. Earlier results showed most TCR beta V segments being productive about 87% or about 30% of the time.

Material: PBMCs. The clonotype originates from a man aged 60 to 69 in good health and CMV-seropositive. V and J are TRBV6-5 and TRBJ2-7; perhaps TRBD1 as D (6 bases). CDR3: CASSYFTGSEQYF. Written as DNA, the CDR3 is TGTGCCAGCAGTTACTTTACAGGGTCCGAGCAGTACTTC.